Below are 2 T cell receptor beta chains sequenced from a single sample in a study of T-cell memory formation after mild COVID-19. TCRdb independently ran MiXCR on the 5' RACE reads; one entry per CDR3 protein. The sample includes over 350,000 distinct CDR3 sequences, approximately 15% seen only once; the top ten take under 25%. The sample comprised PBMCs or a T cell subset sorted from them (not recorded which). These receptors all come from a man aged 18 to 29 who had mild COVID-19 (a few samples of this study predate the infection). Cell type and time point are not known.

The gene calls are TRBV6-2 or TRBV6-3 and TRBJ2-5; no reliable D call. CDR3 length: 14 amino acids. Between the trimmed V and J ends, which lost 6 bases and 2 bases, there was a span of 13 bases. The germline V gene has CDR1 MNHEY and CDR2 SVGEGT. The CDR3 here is CASSLQSPQETQYF. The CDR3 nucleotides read TGTGCCAGCAGCCTACAGAGCCCTCAAGAGACCCAGTACTTC.

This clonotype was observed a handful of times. CDR3: CASSGAGLNEAFF. CDR3 DNA: TGTGCCAGCTCGGGAGCTGGACTCAATGAAGCTTTCTTT. The chain carries TRBV27 and TRBJ1-1; unclear D gene. The CDR3 is 13 residues long. Germline CDR1 reads MNHEY; CDR2 reads SMNVEV (reference sequence). With 8 bases removed from V and 7 bases from J, the gap between germline ends came to 17 bases.